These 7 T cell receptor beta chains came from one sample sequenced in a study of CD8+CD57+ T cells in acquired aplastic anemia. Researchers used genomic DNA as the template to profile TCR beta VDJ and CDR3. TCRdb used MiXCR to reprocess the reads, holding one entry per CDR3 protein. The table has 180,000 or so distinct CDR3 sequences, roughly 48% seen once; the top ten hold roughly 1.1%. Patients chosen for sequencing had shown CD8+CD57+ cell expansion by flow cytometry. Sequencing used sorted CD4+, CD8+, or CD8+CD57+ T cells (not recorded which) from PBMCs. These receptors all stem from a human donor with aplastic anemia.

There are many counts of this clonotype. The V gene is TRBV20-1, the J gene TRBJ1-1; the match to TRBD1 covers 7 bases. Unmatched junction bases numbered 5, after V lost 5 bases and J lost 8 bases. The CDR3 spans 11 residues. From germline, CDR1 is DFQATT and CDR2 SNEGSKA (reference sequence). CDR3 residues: CSADHRGEAFF. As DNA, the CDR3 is TGCAGTGCTGACCACAGGGGAGAAGCTTTCTTT.

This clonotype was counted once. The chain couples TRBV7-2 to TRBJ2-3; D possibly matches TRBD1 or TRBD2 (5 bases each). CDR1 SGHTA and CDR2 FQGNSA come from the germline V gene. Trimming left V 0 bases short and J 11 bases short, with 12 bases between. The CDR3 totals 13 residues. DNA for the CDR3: TGTGCCAGCAGCTTAGCGCGTAGGGACCAGCAGTATTTT. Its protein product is CASSLARRDQQYF.

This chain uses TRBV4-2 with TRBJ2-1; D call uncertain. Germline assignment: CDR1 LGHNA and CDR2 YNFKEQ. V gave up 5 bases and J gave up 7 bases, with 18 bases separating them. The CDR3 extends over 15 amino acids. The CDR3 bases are TGTGCCAGCAGCGTATCTCTCCACAAAGGGAATGAGCAGTTCTTC. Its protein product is CASSVSLHKGNEQFF.

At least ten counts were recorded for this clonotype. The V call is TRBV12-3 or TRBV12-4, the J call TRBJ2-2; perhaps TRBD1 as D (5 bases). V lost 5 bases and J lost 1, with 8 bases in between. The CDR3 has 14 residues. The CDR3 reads CASSPDRNTGELFF. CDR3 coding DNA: TGTGCCAGCAGTCCCGACAGGAACACCGGGGAGCTGTTTTTT.

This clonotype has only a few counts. Here the CDR3 reads CASSQGRHTGGQETQYF. CDR3 coding DNA: TGTGCCAGCAGCCAAGGAAGACATACAGGGGGCCAAGAGACCCAGTACTTC. The chain links TRBV4-2 to TRBJ2-5; 8 positions agree with TRBD1. The CDR3 totals 17 residues. Trimming took 1 base from V and 1 from J; bases not matched to a gene: 8. Looked up from germline, CDR1 is LGHNA and CDR2 is YNFKEQ.

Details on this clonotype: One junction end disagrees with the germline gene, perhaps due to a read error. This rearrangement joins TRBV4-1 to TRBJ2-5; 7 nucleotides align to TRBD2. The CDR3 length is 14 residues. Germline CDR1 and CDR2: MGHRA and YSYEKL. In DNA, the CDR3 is TGCGCCAGCAGCCAAGTGGGGGGGGTGGAGACCCAGTGCTTC. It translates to CASSQVGGVETQCF.

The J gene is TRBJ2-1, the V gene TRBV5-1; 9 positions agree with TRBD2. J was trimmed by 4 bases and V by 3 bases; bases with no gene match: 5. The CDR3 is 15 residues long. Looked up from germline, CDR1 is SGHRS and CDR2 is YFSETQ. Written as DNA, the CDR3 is TGCGCCAGCAGCTCGGTAGCGGGGGATTACAATGAGCAGTTCTTC. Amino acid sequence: CASSSVAGDYNEQFF.